Listed here are 11 T cell receptor beta chains from one sample, sequenced in a study of T-cell memory formation after mild COVID-19. MiXCR, applied by TCRdb to the 5' RACE reads, yields one record per CDR3 protein. Altogether tens of thousands of distinct CDR3 sequences are present, more than 10% being singletons, with the ten largest covering 20% to 25%. Sequencing was performed on PBMCs or a T cell subset sorted from them (not recorded which). The origin of the receptors is a man aged 18 to 29 who had mild COVID-19 (a few samples of this study predate the infection). Cell type and time point are not known.

This clonotype occurred a few times. The V and J genes are TRBV5-1 and TRBJ2-3; D remains unclear. The CDR3 is made up of 15 amino acids. In germline, CDR1 is SGHRS, CDR2 YFSETQ. With 2 bases removed from V and 1 base from J, the gap between germline ends came to 11 bases. The CDR3 DNA reads as TGCGCCAGCAGCTTCGGAATTATAGGCACAGATACGCAGTATTTT. It encodes CASSFGIIGTDTQYF.

This clonotype was seen ten or more times. The rearrangement joins TRBV7-3 to TRBJ2-2; possibly TRBD1 for D (5 bases). The germline V gene encodes CDR1 SGHTA and CDR2 FQGTGA. V was shortened by 3 bases and J by 1 base, with 9 bases between the two germline ends. The CDR3 runs 15 residues. The CDR3 DNA sequence: TGTGCCAGCAGCTTTCACGGACAGAACACCGGGGAGCTGTTTTTT. This encodes CASSFHGQNTGELFF.

This clonotype showed up many times. This rearrangement joins TRBV30 to TRBJ1-1; possibly TRBD1 for D (6 bases). Looked up from germline, CDR1 is GTSNPN and CDR2 is SVGIG (reference sequence). This CDR3 is built from 13 residues. With 2 bases removed from V and 7 bases from J, the gap between germline ends came to 14 bases. This chain's CDR3 is CAWSLEGVSEAFF. The CDR3 DNA reads as TGTGCCTGGAGTTTGGAGGGGGTGAGTGAAGCTTTCTTT.

This clonotype has just a few counts. V is TRBV11-2 and J is TRBJ2-2, with D perhaps matching TRBD2 (6 bases). V lost 5 bases and J 2 bases, leaving 12 bases between the germline ends. The CDR3 runs to 15 residues. Germline CDR1 and CDR2: SGHAT and FQNNGV. The CDR3 spells CASSRTSSNTGELFF. The CDR3 bases are TGTGCCAGCAGCAGAACTAGCTCTAACACCGGGGAGCTGTTTTTT. The full variable domain, in which reference TRBV11-2 and TRBJ2-2 provide the parts outside the CDR3, is EAGVAQSPRYKIIEKRQSVAFWCNPISGHATLYWYQQILGQGPKLLIQFQNNGVVDDSQLPKDRFSAERLKGVDSTLKIQPAKLEDSAVYLCASSRTSSNTGELFFGEGSRLTVL.

The rearrangement uses TRBV27 and TRBJ2-2; D uncertain. Germline loops: CDR1 MNHEY, CDR2 SMNVEV (reference sequence). Trimming pared 7 bases from V and 0 bases from J, leaving 6 bases between. The CDR3 totals 13 residues. The CDR3 loop reads CASMGSNTGELFF. CDR3 sequence (DNA): TGTGCCAGCATGGGGTCGAACACCGGGGAGCTGTTTTTT.

This clonotype occurred a few times. The rearrangement uses TRBV12-3 or TRBV12-4 and TRBJ2-3; D perhaps matches TRBD1 (5 bases). The CDR3 extends over 15 amino acids. The V end was cut by 6 bases, the J end by 1 base, with 14 bases between. DNA of the CDR3: TGTGCCAGCAGCCTTGATTTGACAGGCACAGATACGCAGTATTTT. This translates into CASSLDLTGTDTQYF.

CDR3 protein: CASRTTGGTEAFF. The CDR3 DNA follows: TGTGCCAGCAGAACGACAGGGGGAACTGAAGCTTTCTTT. V usage is TRBV28 and J usage is TRBJ1-1; 9 bases match TRBD1. CDR1 is MDHEN, CDR2 SYDVKM, per germline. The J segment lost 5 bases and the V segment lost 6 bases, leaving 4 bases of the junction unmatched. The CDR3 runs 13 residues. Using reference TRBV28 and TRBJ1-1 for the parts outside the CDR3, the full variable domain is DVKVTQSSRYLVKRTGEKVFLECVQDMDHENMFWYRQDPGLGLRLIYFSYDVKMKEKGDIPEGYSVSREKKERFSLILESASTNQTSMYLCASRTTGGTEAFFGQGTRLTVV.

This clonotype appeared a few times. This rearrangement joins TRBV11-2 to TRBJ2-1; possibly TRBD1 for D (6 bases). V lost 4 bases and J lost 0, with 13 bases in between. The CDR3 contains 16 residues. CDR1 and CDR2 (germline): SGHAT, FQNNGV. CDR3 DNA: TGTGCCAGCAGCTCCTTGACAGGCGGCTCCTACAATGAGCAGTTCTTC. This sequence encodes CASSSLTGGSYNEQFF. The full variable domain, in which reference TRBV11-2 and TRBJ2-1 provide the parts outside the CDR3, is EAGVAQSPRYKIIEKRQSVAFWCNPISGHATLYWYQQILGQGPKLLIQFQNNGVVDDSQLPKDRFSAERLKGVDSTLKIQPAKLEDSAVYLCASSSLTGGSYNEQFFGPGTRLTVL.

This clonotype was seen more than once but under ten times. V usage is TRBV5-1 and J usage is TRBJ1-6; D is ambiguous. CDR1 is SGHRS and CDR2 is YFSETQ in the germline V gene. The CDR3 is 14 amino acids. V was pared by 0 bases and J by 9 bases, with 10 bases between. CDR3 protein: CASSLVGLGSPLHF. CDR3 sequence (DNA): TGCGCCAGCAGCTTGGTGGGCCTGGGTTCACCCCTCCACTTT.

This sequence joins TRBV9 and TRBJ1-2; 7 nucleotides line up with TRBD1. Germline assignment: CDR1 SGDLS and CDR2 YYNGEE. The junction had 10 bases not matched to a gene; V was cut back by 2 bases and J by 6 bases. The CDR3 runs 15 residues. The CDR3 coding sequence is TGTGCCAGCAGCGTTGAACAGGGGCCTGTTAATGGCTACACCTTC. Its protein product is CASSVEQGPVNGYTF.

This clonotype was seen more than once but under ten times. The V and J genes are TRBV12-3 or TRBV12-4 and TRBJ1-1; perhaps TRBD1 as D (5 bases). The CDR3 totals 15 residues. V was cut by 5 bases and J by 3 bases, with 16 bases left in between. The CDR3, as DNA: TGTGCCAGCAGTCCCCGGGCCGGGGGTCACACTGAAGCTTTCTTT. As protein: CASSPRAGGHTEAFF.